The clone carrying this T cell receptor beta chain occurred many times. The sample is drawn from a study of early T cells in non-severe SARS-CoV-2 infection. V was pared by 3 bases and J by 4 bases, with 10 bases between. Germline assignment: CDR1 SGHTA and CDR2 FQGNSA. The CDR3 has 15 amino acids. Attachment of unique molecular identifiers to individual cDNA molecules was performed. TCRdb called the 5' RACE reads again in MiXCR, with one record for every CDR3 protein. The data hold about 35,000 distinct CDR3 sequences, with approximately 6% observed a single time. This chain links TRBV7-2 with TRBJ1-6; D remains unclear. What was sequenced was whole blood. This sequence was found in an adult who was a healthcare worker with PCR-confirmed SARS-CoV-2 infection or an uninfected control (not recorded which). The CDR3 region is CASSFYEVYNSPLHF. The CDR3 DNA sequence: TGTGCCAGCAGCTTCTACGAAGTGTATAATTCACCCCTCCACTTT. The full variable domain, in which reference TRBV7-2 and TRBJ1-6 provide the parts outside the CDR3, is GAGVSQSPSNKVTEKGKDVELRCDPISGHTALYWYRQSLGQGLEFLIYFQGNSAPDKSGLPSDRFSAERTGGSVSTLTIQRTQQEDSAVYLCASSFYEVYNSPLHFGNGTRLTVT.